The T cell receptor beta chain under discussion was sequenced for a study of T cells in women clearing cervical HPV infection. Study context: Controls gave blood once infection was undetectable; cases at lesion identification.

Prevalent HPV16 infections were excluded; only incident single HPV16 infections included. TCR beta CDR3 amplified by multiplex PCR from roughly 1,100 ng genomic DNA. Clones were read by immunoSEQ multiplex PCR, and TCRdb kept only the in-frame ones, dropping some. The listing contains about 39,000 clones. The TCR comes from a woman aged 18-69 years with a cervical HPV16 infection that either progressed to CIN3+ or cleared (not recorded which). Sequences were obtained from blood buffy coat.

CDR3: CASSSTGTTNREAFF. Incomplete CDR3 DNA: TGTGCCAGCAGCTCGACAGGGACCACTAACCGAGAA. The genes are TRBV7-2 and TRBJ1-1, with 7 nucleotides matching TRBD1. The CDR3 goes on 3 residues after the read ends, and that part is filled in from the germline J gene. Germline CDR1 SGHTA, CDR2 FQGNSA. The CDR3 length is 15 residues.